This T cell receptor (beta chain) was sequenced in a study of PD-1 blockade in classical Hodgkin lymphoma. Regarding the study as a whole: With CD4+ cells, TCR diversity rose significantly by C4D1, but not with CD8+ cells. Differences between repertoires have undefined causes, possibly disease activity or prior therapy. It was reported that newly diagnosed patients had less baseline TCR diversity than healthy donors.

CDR3 length: 14 amino acids. CDR1 is SGHNT, CDR2 YYREEE, per germline (reference sequence). The germline V and J ends were trimmed by 1 base and 3 bases, with 10 bases remaining between them. All patients experienced relapse after autologous stem cell transplantation, and brentuximab vedotin exposure was variable. Profiled with immunoSEQ multiplex PCR; TCRdb holds only in-frame clones, not every one. The sample lists about 29,000 clones, about two thirds seen once, with around 4.2% in the top ten. With regard to this clone: The antigen is unknown.

This receptor was obtained from a human donor with classical Hodgkin lymphoma. The chain combines TRBV5-4 with TRBJ1-2, with a tentative D call TRBD1 (6 bases). This specimen was peripheral blood mononuclear cells (PBMCs), taken before the second cycle of nivolumab. The CDR3 coding sequence is TGTGCCAGCAGCTTGAGGGGGAACCACTATGGCTACACCTTC. This encodes CASSLRGNHYGYTF.